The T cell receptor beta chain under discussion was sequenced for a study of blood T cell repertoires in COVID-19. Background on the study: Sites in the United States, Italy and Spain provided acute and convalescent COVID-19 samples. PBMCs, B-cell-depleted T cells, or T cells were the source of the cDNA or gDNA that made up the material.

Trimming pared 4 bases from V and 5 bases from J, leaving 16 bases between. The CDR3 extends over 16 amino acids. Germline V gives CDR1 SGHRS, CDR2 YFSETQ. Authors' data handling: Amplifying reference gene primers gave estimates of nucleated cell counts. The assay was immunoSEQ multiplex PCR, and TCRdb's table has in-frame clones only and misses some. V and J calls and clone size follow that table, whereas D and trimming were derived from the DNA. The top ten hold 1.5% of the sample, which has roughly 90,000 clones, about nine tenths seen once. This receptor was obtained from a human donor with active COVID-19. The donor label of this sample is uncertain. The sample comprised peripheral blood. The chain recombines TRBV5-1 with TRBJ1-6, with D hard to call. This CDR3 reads CASSVGSPRDNSPLHF. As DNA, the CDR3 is TGCGCCAGCAGCGTAGGGAGCCCAAGAGATAATTCACCCCTCCACTTT.